This is a list of T cell receptor beta chains from one sample in a study of Graves' ophthalmopathy and Graves' hyperthyroidism. TCRdb re-derived calls from the multiplex PCR reads in MiXCR, one entry per CDR3 protein. Of around 1,200,000 distinct CDR3 sequences in the sample, roughly 35% were seen once. The sequenced material came from peripheral blood or thyroid tissue (not recorded which). The receptors here all came from an adult man with Graves' hyperthyroidism. CDR3s include the opening cysteine and the closing phenylalanine or tryptophan. A D gene is named only where the DNA matches it firmly. Clone size is stated in some rows and not others, as once, few, many or a class when expanded.

j_call	clone_size	d_call	v_call	cdr3_nt	cdr3_aa
TRBJ2-7	NA	NA	TRBV5-5	TGTGCCAGCAGCTTGGTGCTAGCGCCTACCTACGAGCAGTACTTC	CASSLVLAPTYEQYF
TRBJ1-2	many	NA	TRBV15	TGTGCCACCAGCAGCTATGAGGGGCCGACCCGGACGGGCTATGGCTACACCTTC	CATSSYEGPTRTGYGYTF
TRBJ2-7	once	TRBD2	TRBV2	TGTGCCAGCAGTGAAGCCGGCGGGGGGGTCGCCTACGAGCAGTACTTC	CASSEAGGGVAYEQYF
TRBJ2-5	many	NA	TRBV14	TGTGCCAGCAGCCAAGATCTCGGTCTGGCGGAGACCCAGTACTTC	CASSQDLGLAETQYF
TRBJ2-7	many	NA	TRBV6-1	TGTGCCAGCAGTGCGCCCGAGCCCTACGAGCAGTACTTC	CASSAPEPYEQYF
TRBJ2-5	few	TRBD2	TRBV20-1	TGCAGTGCTAGAGATGTAAGGACTAGCGGGAGTAGGGAGACCCAGTACTTC	CSARDVRTSGSRETQYF
TRBJ2-5	NA	NA	TRBV6-6	TGTGCCAGCAGTTACGGGGCGGGGGCGGAAGAGACCCAGTACTTC	CASSYGAGAEETQYF
TRBJ2-2	NA	NA	TRBV20-1	TGCAGTGCTAGAAGGCCGCGAGGCACCGGGGAGCTGTTTTTT	CSARRPRGTGELFF
TRBJ1-5	many	NA	TRBV2	TGTGCCAGCAATGGGGATAGCAATCAGCCCCAGCATTTT	CASNGDSNQPQHF
TRBJ1-1	NA	NA	TRBV20-1	TGCAGTGCCCGTCCTCACGGGCGAAGCACTGAAGCTTTCTTT	CSARPHGRSTEAFF
TRBJ2-7	NA	NA	TRBV2	TGTGCCAGCAGTTCCCCCCGGGATCACGAGCAGTACTTC	CASSSPRDHEQYF
TRBJ2-7	many	NA	TRBV29-1	TGCAGCGCTGGCTGGGGCTACGAGCAGTACTTC	CSAGWGYEQYF